This T cell receptor (beta chain) was obtained from a study of shared clonotypes between healthy human individuals (dated by TCRdb to the early 2020s). For the study in its entirety: A couple of women and three men aged 18 to 49 years were included in the cohort. To estimate repertoire size and how much clonotypes are shared between individuals, the study performed deep sequencing of blood TCR repertoires from about five healthy adults. Each donor's leukapheresis produced roughly between roughly 0.85 and 9.5 billion PBMCs. Libraries were prepared and TCR repertoires were sequenced by different laboratories using diverse techniques, in order to increase sequencing depth and limit assay-specific biases. For each donor, three plates each were used for CD4 naive and CD4 memory, two plates were used for CD8 naive, and one plate was used for CD8 memory. Beyond this particular receptor, the publication reports: Estimated clonotype richness was generally larger for naive than for memory subsets. Higher generation probabilities were observed for clonotypes shared by all four sorted-subset donors than for non-shared clonotypes. Because the study included only a small number of donors, the genetic and exposure-history diversity represented was limited. Sharing across a few donors was observed for approximately 5% of naive CD4, around 3.5% of naive CD8, around 2.5% of memory CD4, and around 0.4% of memory CD8 clonotypes. Incomplete sequencing was indicated by rarefaction of sorted-subset datasets, despite the large sequencing depth. Sampling was restricted to blood, and TCR repertoires in tissues likely differ from the TCR repertoires found in blood. Pairwise subsampling indicated that sequencing depth was expected to affect the degree of clonotype sharing among donors.

The germline V gene sets CDR1 to SGHRS and CDR2 to YFSETQ. Compared with germline, V lacks 4 bases and J lacks 3 bases; bases without a gene match: 7. There are 14 amino acids in the CDR3, from cysteine to phenylalanine inclusive. Left in the record is the CDR3 DNA by itself, 42 bases read in frame from the first base. CD8 naive samples were CD45RO-negative cells positively selected for CCR7, giving a CD45RA+CCR7+ population that excluded TemRA cells. Healthy HIV-negative adults with no recently reported acute infections or vaccinations were included as donors. All donors were Caucasian adults living in Nashville, Tennessee, USA. Blood was obtained by leukapheresis, after which PBMCs were separated by Ficoll-Histopaque density gradient centrifugation and cryopreserved in liquid nitrogen vapor phase. Analytical flow cytometry was used to check the purity and quantity of each magnetically sorted T cell population. Genomic DNA was isolated from every sorted fraction and measured by UV absorbance on a Nanodrop 2000c.

Using the deep immunoSEQ assay, TCR CDR3 regions were amplified from genomic DNA by multiplex PCR. Extracted genomic DNA from each cell subset was spread evenly across all wells of several immunoSEQ 96-well plates, with each plate serving as a replicate. For sorted subsets, around 200 ng genomic DNA, equal to approximately 30,000 T cell genomes, was loaded into each replicate PCR. Purified libraries were quantified with a Qubit 3.0 fluorometer, sized on a Bioanalyzer 2100, and re-quantified with the KAPA Library Quantification kit. Each immunoSEQ 96-well plate was sequenced on its own single-read 150-cycle Illumina NextSeq 550 flow cell. In the source study's methods: Because the immunoSEQ output held only junctional sequences and lacked quality scores, the filtering could not match the filtering applied to full-length reads. To assign V/J genes and CDR3, sequences were annotated against IMGT germline references using PyIR, a Python wrapper for IgBLAST v1.9. Reads with weak V/J assignments (E-value above 1e-6), missing CDR3, stop codons, out-of-frame junctions, or ambiguous translated residues were removed. V3J clonotypes were defined by identical inferred V gene, J gene, and CDR3 amino acid sequence. Percentage overlap between repertoires was computed as shared unique clonotypes divided by the size of the smaller repertoire. Three approaches were used to assess repertoire richness: RTK rarefaction, the Chao1 estimator, and Recon v2.1 estimates of unobserved clonotypes. OLGA was used to compute generation probabilities for all TCRbeta clonotypes that the gDNA method yielded from a handful of donors. TCRdb re-hosts the immuneACCESS table, in-frame sequences only. Its copies lack some clones; in the studies checked, an unresolved V gene accounts for under half of them, and the cause for the rest is not known. The V and J calls and the clone size are those of that table, but D and trimming were determined from the DNA. The table for this sample lists just over 2,000,000 clones; approximately 94% of them were counted only once. The ten largest clones represent roughly 1% of the sample.

Regarding this clone: This clone's antigen is unknown. Base qualities are not provided; no much larger clone lies one nucleotide away.

Sequencing input: naive CD8+ T cells sorted from blood. This specimen's cell subset or site label, per the study, means: CD45RA+CCR7+. This receptor was obtained from a man in his late teens or twenties in good health. The sequence is built from TRBV5-1 and TRBJ2-7; 7 bases in the middle match TRBD1. The nucleotide sequence is given as TGCGCCAGCAGCGTCCGGGACAGACTCTACGAGCAGTACTTC. The translation is CASSVRDRLYEQYF.